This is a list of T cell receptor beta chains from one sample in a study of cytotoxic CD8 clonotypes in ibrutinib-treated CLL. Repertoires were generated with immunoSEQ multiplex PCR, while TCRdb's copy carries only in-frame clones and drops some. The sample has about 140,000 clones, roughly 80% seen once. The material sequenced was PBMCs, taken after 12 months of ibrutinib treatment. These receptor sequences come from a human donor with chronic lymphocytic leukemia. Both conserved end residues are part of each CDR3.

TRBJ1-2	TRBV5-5	CASSPSGTVYGYTF
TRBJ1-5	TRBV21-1	CASSKEARGGTGHNNQPQHF
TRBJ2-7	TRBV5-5	CASSPGTGYFETYEQYF
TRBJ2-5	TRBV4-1	CASSQLTNPGQETQYF
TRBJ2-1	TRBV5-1	CASSLGEISYNEQFF
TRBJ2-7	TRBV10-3	CAISESPAGQGYEQYF
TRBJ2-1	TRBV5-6	CASSYGTGDLDEQFF
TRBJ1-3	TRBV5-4	CASRDFGGNTIYF
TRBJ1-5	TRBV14	CASNRHRRNQPQHF
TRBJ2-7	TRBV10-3	CATRSQNGLAGDPYEQYF
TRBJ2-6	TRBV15	CATSRADSGANVLTF